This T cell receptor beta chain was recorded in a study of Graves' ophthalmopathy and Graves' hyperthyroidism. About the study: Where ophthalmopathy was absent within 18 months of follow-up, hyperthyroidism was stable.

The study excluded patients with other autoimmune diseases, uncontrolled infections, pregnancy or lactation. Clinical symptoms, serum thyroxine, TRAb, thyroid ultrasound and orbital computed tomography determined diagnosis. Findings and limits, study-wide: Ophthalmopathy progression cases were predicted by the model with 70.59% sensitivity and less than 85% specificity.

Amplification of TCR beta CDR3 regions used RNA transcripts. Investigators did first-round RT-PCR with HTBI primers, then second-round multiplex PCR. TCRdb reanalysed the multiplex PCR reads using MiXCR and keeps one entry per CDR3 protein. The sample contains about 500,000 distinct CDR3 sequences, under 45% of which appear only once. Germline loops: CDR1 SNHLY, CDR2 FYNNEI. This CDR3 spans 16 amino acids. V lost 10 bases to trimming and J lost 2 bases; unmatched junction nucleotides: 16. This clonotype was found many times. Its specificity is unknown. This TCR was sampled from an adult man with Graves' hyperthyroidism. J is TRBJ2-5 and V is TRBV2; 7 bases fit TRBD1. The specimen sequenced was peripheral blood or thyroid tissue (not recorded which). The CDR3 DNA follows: TGTGCCACCTCCGAGGGTAGGGGGCGAGGACAAGAGACCCAGTACTTC. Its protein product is CATSEGRGRGQETQYF.